This T cell receptor beta chain was captured by sequencing in a study of tumor-infiltrating lymphocytes in primary liver carcinoma. The source material, 20-30 mg of unsorted bulk tissue, was used to co-extract RNA and DNA. cDNA specific to TCR beta was made from 500 to 650 ng of total RNA, with a constant-region primer employed for priming. Each TCR beta library was derived from three nested multiplex PCR rounds that employed slightly modified ARM-PCR. TRBV1-TRBV30 forward primers paired with a C-beta reverse primer were used in the first two PCR rounds, which ran roughly 10 cycles each. TCRdb analysed the multiplex PCR reads with MiXCR anew, one entry per CDR3 protein. The sample lists around 19,000 distinct CDR3 sequences, roughly 80% occurring once. V dropped 4 bases and J dropped 11 bases, with 15 bases sitting between them. Germline-derived CDR1 and CDR2 are MGHRA and YSYEKL. The CDR3 is made up of 13 amino acids.

Source material: liver tumor tissue from sampling region 4. Stated subset: tumor region T4, right-lateral pole. The receptor was derived from a woman in her twenties or thirties with primary liver carcinoma and hepatitis B virus infection. The gene calls are TRBV4-1 and TRBJ2-1, with no clear D. CDR3 sequence: CASSRLVGSQQFF. The CDR3 DNA follows: TGCGCCAGCAGCCGGCTTGTCGGAAGTCAGCAGTTCTTC.